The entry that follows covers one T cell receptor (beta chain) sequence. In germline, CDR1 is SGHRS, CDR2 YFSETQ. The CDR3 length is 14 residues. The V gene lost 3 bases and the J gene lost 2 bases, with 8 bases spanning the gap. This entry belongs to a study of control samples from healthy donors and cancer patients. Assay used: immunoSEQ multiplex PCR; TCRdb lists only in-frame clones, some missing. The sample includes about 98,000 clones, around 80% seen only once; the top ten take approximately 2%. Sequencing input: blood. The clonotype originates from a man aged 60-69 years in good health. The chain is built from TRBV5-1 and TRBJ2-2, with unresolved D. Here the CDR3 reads CASSSRANTGELFF. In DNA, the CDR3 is TGCGCCAGCAGCTCTCGGGCAAACACCGGGGAGCTGTTTTTT.